This T cell receptor beta chain was obtained from a study of T-cell reconstitution after alpha-beta-depleted transplantation in children. Points from the study as a whole: At around two months after transplant, the alpha-beta T cells were reportedly derived from several hundred expanded clones that came from non-depleted graft cells. T cells produced anew were the main source of T-cell counts and diversity one year after transplant.

Unique molecular identifiers were used in preparing the TCRbeta library. TCRdb recomputed calls from the PCR reads with MiXCR, one row per CDR3 protein. Among 220,000 or so distinct CDR3 sequences listed, approximately 8% were seen once. This clonotype was seen repeatedly, ten times or more. Its antigen is unknown. The V gene lost 7 bases and the J gene lost 1 base, with 8 bases spanning the gap. Germline CDR1 MNHEY, CDR2 SVGAGI. This CDR3 has 13 amino acids. The sequence was collected from a male patient aged 5 to 17 who had a stem cell transplant for acute lymphoblastic leukemia, so the T cells may come from the graft donor. The chain recombines TRBV6-5 with TRBJ1-5, with D uncertain. Sequenced here: PBMCs, mostly from graft donor cells, sampled 180 days after TCRalphabeta/CD19-depleted stem cell transplant. The CDR3 DNA follows: TGTGCCAGCACCCCCGGGAGCAATCAGCCCCAGCATTTT. Its protein product is CASTPGSNQPQHF.